The clone carrying this TCR beta chain was observed once. No antigen is known for it. This sample is part of a study of CD8 T cells in Susac syndrome. Overall study findings and caveats: As the study acknowledged, the number of individuals in its TCR sequencing and HLA analysis was relatively small.

When the RNA was reverse transcribed, random hexamers were used with an input of roughly 0.5 to 1 ug. It was immunoSEQ multiplex PCR that amplified TCR beta CDR3 across 54 Vbeta and 13 Jbeta. TCRdb analysed the immunoSEQ multiplex PCR reads with MiXCR anew, one entry per CDR3 protein. The data hold fewer than 350,000 distinct CDR3 sequences, with about 91% observed a single time. The length of the CDR3 is 13 residues. Germline V gives CDR1 SGHTA, CDR2 FQGTGA. Trimming took off 1 base at V and 4 bases at J, with 6 bases between the two ends. Sequencing of TCR beta was carried out in blood CD8+ and CD4+ T cells. TEMRA cells were FACS-enriched and CD8+ and CD4+ T cells negatively isolated.

The clonotype was recovered from a human donor with multiple sclerosis. The genes are TRBV7-3 and TRBJ2-3, with no clear D. Sequenced input: CD4+ T cells from PBMCs. CDR3 sequence: CASSLRTSDTQYF. CDR3 DNA: TGTGCCAGCAGCTTAAGGACCTCAGATACGCAGTATTTT.